This T cell receptor beta chain was found in a study of T cells in Graves' hyperthyroidism and ophthalmopathy. This clonotype was recorded many times. From RNA transcripts, TCR beta CDR3 regions were amplified. Initially, a first-round RT-PCR of the TCR CDR3 employed the HTBI primer set. TCRdb reprocessed the multiplex PCR reads with MiXCR, giving one entry per CDR3 protein. The table lists some 270,000 distinct CDR3 sequences, roughly an eighth of them singletons. The CDR3 spans 14 residues. V was pared by 1 base and J by 3 bases, with 9 bases between. The germline V gene encodes CDR1 LGHDT and CDR2 YNNKEL (reference sequence).

The clonotype comes from a woman between 40 and 50 years old with Graves' hyperthyroidism. V is TRBV3-1 and J is TRBJ1-1, with unresolved D. Input material: blood. CDR3 in amino acids: CASSQVRGDTEAFF. CDR3 coding DNA: TGTGCCAGCAGCCAAGTGCGGGGAGACACTGAAGCTTTCTTT.